Each of the 2 T cell receptor beta chains below was sequenced from the same sample in a study of blood T cell repertoires in COVID-19. Profiled with immunoSEQ multiplex PCR; TCRdb holds only in-frame clones, not every one. The sample lists a few hundred thousand clones, roughly nine tenths occurring once. Input material: PBMCs or T cells enriched from blood (not recorded which). The receptors originated from a woman aged 25 to 45 who had recovered from COVID-19.

The gene calls are TRBV28 and TRBJ1-3; 11 bases match TRBD1. Per the germline V gene, CDR1 is MDHEN and CDR2 is SYDVKM. The CDR3 is made up of 14 amino acids. Unmatched junction bases numbered 4, after V lost 8 bases and J lost 4 bases. DNA of the CDR3: TGTGCCAGCGGACAGGGGGCAACAGGAAACACCATATATTTT. Translated, it gives CASGQGATGNTIYF.

The chain combines TRBV18 with TRBJ2-2; the match to TRBD2 covers 12 bases. CDR1 KGHSH and CDR2 LQKENI come from the germline V gene. This CDR3 spans 19 amino acids. Trimming cost V 3 bases and J 1 base; bases outside gene matches: 9. This CDR3 is CASSPRQTSGGRNTGELFF. The CDR3 DNA follows: TGTGCCAGCTCACCTCGTCAGACTAGCGGGGGACGGAACACCGGGGAGCTGTTTTTT.